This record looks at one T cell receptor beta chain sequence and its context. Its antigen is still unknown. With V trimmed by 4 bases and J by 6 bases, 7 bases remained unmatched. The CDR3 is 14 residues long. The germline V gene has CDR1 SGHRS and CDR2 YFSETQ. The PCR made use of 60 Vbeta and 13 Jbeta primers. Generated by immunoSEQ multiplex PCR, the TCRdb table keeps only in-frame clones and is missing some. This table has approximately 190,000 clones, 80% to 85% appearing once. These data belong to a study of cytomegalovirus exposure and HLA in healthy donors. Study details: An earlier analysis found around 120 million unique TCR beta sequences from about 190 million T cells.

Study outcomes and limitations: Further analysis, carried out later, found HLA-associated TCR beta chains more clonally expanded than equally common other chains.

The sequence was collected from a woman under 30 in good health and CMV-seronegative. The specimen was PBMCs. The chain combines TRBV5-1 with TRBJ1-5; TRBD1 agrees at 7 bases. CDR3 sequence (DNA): TGCGCCAGCAGCGTACAGGGGTCGGGTCAGCCCCAGCATTTT. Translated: CASSVQGSGQPQHF.